This TCR beta chain originates from a study of blood T cells in healthy people across ages (dated by TCRdb to about 2015). In the study overall: In model experiments, roughly one uniquely barcoded TCR beta cDNA molecule per two T cells was captured by template switching. To avoid experimental bias, donors of different ages were spread randomly across the sequencing lanes. Using the same blood draw, the study looked at two additional independent replicas of 1 million unique cDNA reads for two donors, one aged 18 to 30 and the other aged 80 or older. Age-related changes in TCR beta repertoire diversity were measured in the study by deep sequencing normalized with unique cDNA molecular identifiers. Four age groups were formed from the donors: young (average approximately 16 years), middle-aged (around 41), aged (more than 55) and long-lived (less than 85).

A remark on this clonotype: It lacks a known antigen. No clone much larger than this one lies a single base away; base qualities are absent.

Preparation of the library involved 5' RACE. The second PCR ran for roughly 7 to 12 cycles and used a J-beta primer mix along with a sample-barcoded 5' primer. A template-switch 5' adaptor carrying 12 random nucleotides introduced a unique molecular identifier onto each TCR beta cDNA molecule. Each sample yielded at least 3 million CDR3-containing paired-end reads. First-strand cDNA was synthesized from all RNA with the Mint cDNA synthesis kit, primed by a TRBC-specific oligonucleotide. Following uracil-DNA glycosylase treatment, all cDNA underwent a first 18-cycle PCR with the universal primers M1SS and BC2_uni_R. Per the original workflow: For normalization, 1 million high-quality reads, each with a distinct molecular identifier, were randomly selected from each sample. Instead of being binned into consensus sequences, reads with shared molecular identifiers were discarded. CDR3 identification, clonotype clustering and error correction used MiTCR with a Q25 quality threshold and the strictest error-elimination algorithm. Lower-bound total TCR beta diversity was estimated with a nonparametric unseen species model using Euler transformation. TCRdb reprocessing: public reads trimmed at Q25 with fastp, clones called with MiXCR, in-frame beta chains kept. Entries that share a CDR3 protein sequence are merged under the most common genes and DNA. In this record, the V and J calls reflect TCRdb's handling and not the investigators' own analysis. Within this sample are some 1.8 million distinct CDR3 sequences, with 35% to 50% of them counted one time only. The leading ten clones occupy about 23% of the sample.

The approximately 39 donors, aged about 6 to 100 years, were systemically healthy Caucasian individuals from Russia. Around 10 milliliters of peripheral blood were drawn from each donor into EDTA-treated Vacutainer tubes. Ficoll-Paque density-gradient centrifugation was used to isolate PBMCs, with at least 6.5 million per sample. Total RNA was extracted from PBMCs with Trizol reagent, with at least 6 micrograms obtained per sample. For every donor, flow cytometry on a PBMC aliquot measured the percentage of naive CD45RAhigh/CD27high T cells. Overall results and qualifications from the work: Observed TCR beta diversity correlated strongly with the percentage of naive T cells measured by flow cytometry. Because donor CMV infection status was unknown, age-related changes in expanded clonotypes were potentially confounded. The long-lived group showed more naive CD4+ T cells, fewer expanded clones and increased TCR diversity than the aged group, suggesting age selection. Observed TCR beta diversity per million T cells fell roughly linearly with age, and a significant reduction was already apparent by age around 44. Estimates of total diversity based on one million sequenced T cells were considered lower bounds and underestimates. Because profiling used bulk unsorted PBMCs, naive and antigen-experienced compartments could not be compared conclusively.

The sequence came from a human donor in good health. The specimen was blood.

The encoded CDR3 is CASGGSGNSYEQYF. The nucleotide sequence reads TGTGCCAGCGGCGGTAGCGGCAACTCCTACGAGCAGTACTTC. This chain is built from TRBV7-2 and TRBJ2-7; D gene: possibly TRBD2, on 6 matching bases. The CDR3, from cysteine to phenylalanine, totals 14 residues. Only the CDR3 portion is preserved as DNA: 42 bases, with reading frame beginning at the first base. V sheds 8 bases and J sheds 0 bases, leaving 14 bases between their ends. As encoded in the germline V gene, CDR1 is SGHTA while CDR2 is FQGNSA.